The rows below give T cell receptor beta chains drawn from one sample of a study of T-cell reconstitution after alpha-beta-depleted transplantation in children. A single record per CDR3 protein comes from TCRdb applying MiXCR to the PCR reads. The sample holds about 640,000 distinct CDR3 sequences, about 15% seen once. Sample: PBMCs from the stem cell graft donor, taken from the stem cell graft. The receptors stem from a human donor who donated a stem cell graft to a child with acute myeloid leukemia. CDR3s include the opening cysteine and the closing phenylalanine or tryptophan. D genes are given only for firm matches. Some rows mark clone size as missing; the rest say once, few, many or name a class of expanded clone.

V,length,J,size,D,DNA,CDR3
TRBV20-1,17,TRBJ2-2,few,NA,TGCAGTGCTAGAGCCTTCCCGGCCGTCGGGAACACCGGGGAGCTGTTTTTT,CSARAFPAVGNTGELFF
TRBV29-1,20,TRBJ2-3,NA,TRBD2,TGCAGCCTTGGCAGGACTAGCGGAACTGAATTTCGAGAAAGCACAGATACGCAGTATTTT,CSLGRTSGTEFRESTDTQYF
TRBV29-1,14,TRBJ2-5,many,TRBD2,TGCAGCGCCGGGACTAGCGGGGGGCAAGAGACCCAGTACTTC,CSAGTSGGQETQYF
TRBV4-3,16,TRBJ2-6,many,NA,TGCGCCAGCAGCCAAGATCGGAGCTCTGGGGCCAACGTCCTGACTTTC,CASSQDRSSGANVLTF
TRBV29-1,15,TRBJ2-7,many,NA,TGCAGCGTTAGGAATCCGGGCAGCCTCTCCTACGAGCAGTACTTC,CSVRNPGSLSYEQYF
TRBV5-1,15,TRBJ2-2,few,NA,TGCGCCAGCAGCTTGGAGGTGACAGTCACCGGGGAGCTGTTTTTT,CASSLEVTVTGELFF
TRBV7-2,13,TRBJ2-5,NA,NA,TGTGCCAGCAGCTTGGGGCCCTCGGAGACCCAGTACTTC,CASSLGPSETQYF
TRBV20-1,12,TRBJ2-2,NA,NA,TGCAGTGCACCCCGGAGCACCGGGGAGCTGTTTTTT,CSAPRSTGELFF
TRBV7-9,13,TRBJ2-7,few,NA,TGTGCCAGCAGCTTTCTAGGCCACTACGAGCAGTACTTC,CASSFLGHYEQYF
TRBV24-1,13,TRBJ2-3,few,NA,TGTGCCACCAGTGGGCTAGCAACAGATACGCAGTATTTT,CATSGLATDTQYF
TRBV9,14,TRBJ2-3,few,NA,TGTGCCAGCAGCGTACTCGGGTTCACAGATACGCAGTATTTT,CASSVLGFTDTQYF
TRBV6-1,15,TRBJ2-6,few,NA,TGTGCCAGCAATAGGTGGAGGGATGGGGCCAACGTCCTGACTTTC,CASNRWRDGANVLTF
TRBV27,14,TRBJ2-3,many,TRBD1,TGTGCCAGCAGTCGACAGGGGGCGGTTCTGGGGCAGTATTTT,CASSRQGAVLGQYF
TRBV5-1,14,TRBJ1-2,NA,NA,TGCGCCAGCAGCTCGGGACGGAGGATGGATGGCTACACCTTC,CASSSGRRMDGYTF
TRBV24-1,15,TRBJ1-5,NA,NA,TGTGCCACCAGTCCAGGGCGATATAGCAATCAGCCCCAGCATTTT,CATSPGRYSNQPQHF
TRBV7-6,16,TRBJ2-1,many,NA,TGTGCCAGCAGCAACCGGCGGGGAAGCTCCTACAATGAGCAGTTCTTC,CASSNRRGSSYNEQFF
TRBV7-2,13,TRBJ2-7,NA,NA,TGTGCCAGCAGCCAATATACGTTCAACGAGCAGTACTTC,CASSQYTFNEQYF
TRBV4-1,13,TRBJ1-1,NA,NA,TGCGCCAGCAGCCAAGATGGTGGGCTAGGGGCTTTCTTT,CASSQDGGLGAFF
TRBV27,14,TRBJ1-2,many,NA,TGTGCCAGCAGGGGCATGGGCCCAGGCTATGGCTACACCTTC,CASRGMGPGYGYTF
TRBV29-1,11,TRBJ2-4,few,TRBD1,TGCAGCGTTGCGGGACAGGGAATTCAGTACTTC,CSVAGQGIQYF
TRBV7-6,17,TRBJ2-2,once,TRBD1,TGTGCCAGCAGCTTAGCTACCGGGACAGGGAATACCGGGGAGCTGTTTTTT,CASSLATGTGNTGELFF
TRBV7-2,17,TRBJ2-1,many,TRBD1,TGTGCCAGCAGCTACGGGACAGGGCACTCCTCCTACAATGAGCAGTTCTTC,CASSYGTGHSSYNEQFF
TRBV20-1,16,TRBJ2-2,few,NA,TGCAGTGCTCCCAGCGGTAGCGGATCAAACACCGGGGAGCTGTTTTTT,CSAPSGSGSNTGELFF
TRBV7-2,15,TRBJ1-6,many,NA,TGTGCCAGCAGCCTCGTCGGACAGTCGAATTCACCCCTCCACTTT,CASSLVGQSNSPLHF
TRBV18,13,TRBJ1-4,NA,NA,TGTGCCAGCTCAATTGTAGAGGAAGAAAAACTGTTTTTT,CASSIVEEEKLFF
TRBV13,17,TRBJ2-3,NA,TRBD2,TGTGCCAGCAGCTTAGGAGGTAGCGGGGGGGTCACAGATACGCAGTATTTT,CASSLGGSGGVTDTQYF
TRBV6-1,20,TRBJ2-6,NA,TRBD1,TGTGCCAGCAGTGAAGCTAGGGGGACAGGCAGCTACTCTGGGGCCAACGTCCTGACTTTC,CASSEARGTGSYSGANVLTF
TRBV5-1,14,TRBJ2-3,many,TRBD2,TGCGCCAGCAGACTAGCGGGGCCCACAGATACGCAGTATTTT,CASRLAGPTDTQYF
TRBV6-5,13,TRBJ1-1,NA,NA,TGTGCCAGCAGTTTGACGGGAAACGTGAAAGCTTTCTTT,CASSLTGNVKAFF
TRBV6-5,14,TRBJ1-1,NA,TRBD1,TGTGCCAGCAGTTACCGACAGGGGAGGACTGAAGCTTTCTTT,CASSYRQGRTEAFF
TRBV29-1,13,TRBJ2-7,few,NA,TGCAGCGCCAGGGGTCTTAGGTCCTCCGAGCAGTACTTC,CSARGLRSSEQYF
TRBV11-2,16,TRBJ2-2,few,NA,TGTGCCAGCAGCTCGTTGTGGAGGGGACGGACCGGGGAGCTGTTTTTT,CASSSLWRGRTGELFF
TRBV20-1,16,TRBJ2-1,many,TRBD2,TGCAGTGCTTCTCCGGAGGCGGGGGGTACCTACAATGAGCAGTTCTTC,CSASPEAGGTYNEQFF
TRBV20-1,14,TRBJ1-2,few,TRBD1,TGCAGTGCTCCTACGCCCCAGGGGGCGCGACGCTACACCTTC,CSAPTPQGARRYTF
TRBV20-1,15,TRBJ1-5,many,NA,TGCAGTGCTAGAGACCCATCCCGCCAGGGTCGGGCCCAGCATTTT,CSARDPSRQGRAQHF
TRBV20-1,15,TRBJ2-5,many,TRBD2,TGCAGTGCTAGAGCTAAGCGGGGGAGCGCAGGGACCCAGTACTTC,CSARAKRGSAGTQYF
TRBV28,14,TRBJ2-3,many,NA,TGTGCCAGCACTCGTCGGGGTTCGGGAGATACGCAGTATTTT,CASTRRGSGDTQYF
TRBV9,13,TRBJ2-1,many,TRBD1,TGTGCCAGCAGCGCCCCAGGGGGCACTGAGCAGTTCTTC,CASSAPGGTEQFF